Presented here are 20 T cell receptor beta chains from one specimen sequenced in a study of shared clonotypes between healthy human individuals. The repertoire was sequenced with immunoSEQ multiplex PCR; TCRdb's copy has only in-frame clones and lacks some. The sample gives hundreds of thousands of clones, roughly 98% of which show up once; 0.3% is in the top ten. CD45RO-negative cells were positively selected for CCR7, leaving out terminally differentiated effector memory CD45RA+ cells. The sample comprised naive CD8+ T cells sorted from blood. The origin of the receptors is a young man in good health.

V and J are TRBV7-8 and TRBJ2-7; tentatively, D is TRBD1 (6 bases). Trimming removed 2 bases at V and 0 bases at J, with 8 bases between. The CDR3 covers 14 residues. CDR1 SGHVS and CDR2 FQNEAQ come from the germline V gene. CDR3 coding DNA: TGTGCCAGCAGCTTACAGGGGACCTCCTACGAGCAGTACTTC. Its protein product is CASSLQGTSYEQYF.

The chain uses TRBV27 and TRBJ2-7; D not certain. Germline V gene lookup returns CDR1 MNHEY and CDR2 SMNVEV (reference sequence). Between the trimmed V and J ends, which lost 3 bases and 3 bases, there was a span of 9 bases. This CDR3 contains 13 residues. DNA for the CDR3: TGTGCCAGCAGTTTTGGGAAGGGCTACGAGCAGTACTTC. Translation gives CASSFGKGYEQYF.

CDR3 protein: CASSSRTSGIEQYF. For the CDR3, the DNA is TGTGCCAGCAGTTCCCGGACTAGCGGGATCGAGCAGTACTTC. The V gene is TRBV6-5, the J gene TRBJ2-7; 12 bases agree with TRBD2. The length of the CDR3 is 14 residues. Germline CDR1 MNHEY, CDR2 SVGAGI. Trimming cost V 4 bases and J 6 bases; bases outside gene matches: 4.

This clone was seen a few times. The chain recombines TRBV19 with TRBJ2-7; D unclear. The CDR3 runs 11 residues. Trimming left V 4 bases short and J 2 bases short, with 3 bases between. Looked up from germline, CDR1 is LNHDA and CDR2 is SQIVND (reference sequence). Here the CDR3 reads CASSNTYEQYF. CDR3 DNA: TGTGCCAGTAGTAACACCTACGAGCAGTACTTC.

This clone was counted a single time. The chain has TRBV7-9 and TRBJ2-3; no clear D gene. CDR1 and CDR2 from the germline V gene are SEHNR and FQNEAQ (reference sequence). This CDR3 spans 14 amino acids. Deletions cut 1 base from V and 0 bases from J, with 5 bases between. CDR3 coding DNA: TGTGCCAGCAGCTTAGGACTCAGCACAGATACGCAGTATTTT. Encoded protein: CASSLGLSTDTQYF. The whole variable domain, filled in from reference TRBV7-9 and TRBJ2-3, reads DTGVSQNPRHKITKRGQNVTFRCDPISEHNRLYWYRQTLGQGPEFLTYFQNEAQLEKSRLLSDRFSAERPKGSFSTLEIQRTEQGDSAMYLCASSLGLSTDTQYFGPGTRLTVL.

The CDR3 bases are TGTGCCAGCAGCTTAGAGTCAGGGATGAACACTGAAGCTTTCTTT. It yields the protein CASSLESGMNTEAFF. The chain has TRBV7-9 and TRBJ1-1; a possible D gene is TRBD1 (5 bases). The germline V gene encodes CDR1 SEHNR and CDR2 FQNEAQ (reference sequence). CDR3 length equals 15 residues. Trimming took 1 base from V and 0 from J, leaving 9 bases between them.

The V and J genes are TRBV7-2 and TRBJ1-1; D gene ambiguous. Germline V gene lookup returns CDR1 SGHTA and CDR2 FQGNSA. The CDR3 is 12 residues long. Trimming shortened V by 1 base and J by 8 bases, and 8 bases separated the two germline ends. CDR3 loop: CASSLVGREAFF. In nucleotides, the CDR3 is TGTGCCAGCAGCTTAGTCGGCAGGGAAGCTTTCTTT.

V and J are TRBV11-2 and TRBJ2-7; D is perhaps TRBD2 (6 bases). V dropped 7 bases and J dropped 3 bases, with 22 bases sitting between them. The CDR3 totals 16 residues. Looked up from germline, CDR1 is SGHAT and CDR2 is FQNNGV. CDR3 residues: CASNVGVAGRDYEQYF. In DNA form, the CDR3 reads TGTGCCAGCAACGTTGGGGTGGCCGGGAGAGACTACGAGCAGTACTTC.

The V call is TRBV5-8, the J call TRBJ2-7, with D hard to call. The ends were cut back, 1 base at V and 3 bases at J, with 11 bases in the middle. Germline V gives CDR1 SGHTS, CDR2 YDEGEE. The CDR3 runs 14 residues. The CDR3 sequence: CASSLFDGDYEQYF. The CDR3 DNA reads as TGTGCCAGCAGCTTGTTCGACGGAGACTACGAGCAGTACTTC. Full variable domain (rest looked up from reference TRBV5-8 and TRBJ2-7): EAGVTQSPTHLIKTRGQQATLRCSPISGHTSVYWYQQALGLGLQFLLWYDEGEERNRGNFPPRFSGRQFPNYSSELNVNALELEDSALYLCASSLFDGDYEQYFGPGTRLTVT.

CDR3 bases: TGTGCCAGCCAGGGATTAGCCAAAAACATTCAGTACTTC. Protein product: CASQGLAKNIQYF. The chain links TRBV27 to TRBJ2-4, with D possibly matching TRBD1 (5 bases). Germline V gene lookup returns CDR1 MNHEY and CDR2 SMNVEV (reference sequence). The V gene lost 8 bases and the J gene lost 0 bases, with 8 bases spanning the gap. This CDR3 spans 13 amino acids.

A word on this clone: One junction end disagrees with the germline gene, perhaps due to a read error. V and J are TRBV7-7 and TRBJ2-1; 7 nucleotides match TRBD2. The CDR3 has 15 amino acids. Per germline, CDR1 SSHAT and CDR2 FNYEAQ (reference sequence). The CDR3 coding sequence is TGTGCTAGCAGCTCCGGGGATGGACTAGTCAATGAGCAGTTCTTC. Its translation: CASSSGDGLVNEQFF.

Only one count was recorded for this clone. V and J are TRBV15 and TRBJ2-7, with unresolved D. Germline CDR1 reads LNHNV; CDR2 reads YYDKDF (reference sequence). The CDR3 loop spans 13 amino acids. The germline V and J ends were trimmed by 0 bases and 5 bases, with 8 bases remaining between them. The CDR3 nucleotides are TGTGCCACCAGCAGAGATAAACTCCACGAGCAGTACTTC. Protein sequence: CATSRDKLHEQYF. The whole variable domain, filled in from reference TRBV15 and TRBJ2-7, reads DAMVIQNPRYQVTQFGKPVTLSCSQTLNHNVMYWYQQKSSQAPKLLFHYYDKDFNNEADTPDNFQSRRPNTSFCFLDIRSPGLGDTAMYLCATSRDKLHEQYFGPGTRLTVT.

A single count supports this clone. The chain combines TRBV19 with TRBJ1-5, with no clear D. The CDR3 has 10 amino acids. The V and J ends lost 8 bases and 7 bases respectively, with 6 bases between them. CDR1 and CDR2 from the germline V gene are LNHDA and SQIVND (reference sequence). The CDR3 DNA reads as TGTGCCAGTGGGATCCAGCCCCAGCATTTT. It specifies CASGIQPQHF.

The J gene is TRBJ1-2, the V gene TRBV5-1; D is uncertain. The length of the CDR3 is 12 residues. Germline V gene sequence: CDR1 SGHRS, CDR2 YFSETQ. Between the trimmed V and J ends, which lost 0 bases and 4 bases, there was a span of 4 bases. CDR3 loop: CASSLDAYGYTF. The CDR3 DNA sequence: TGCGCCAGCAGCTTGGATGCCTATGGCTACACCTTC.

Of note for this clone: An end of the junction does not agree with germline; a read error may underlie this. The V call is TRBV7-7, the J call TRBJ1-1; no clear D gene. Germline lookup yields CDR1 SSHAT and CDR2 FNYEAQ (reference sequence). The CDR3 loop spans 13 amino acids. The CDR3 spells CASSDTVNTEAFF. Here the CDR3 DNA reads TGTGCTAGCAGCGATACAGTGAACACTGAAGCTTTCTTT.

Concerning this clone itself: Other DNA sequences in the same sample also yield this CDR3. This sequence joins TRBV11-2 and TRBJ2-7; 8 bases agree with TRBD1. V shed 1 base, J shed 9 bases, and the junction held 5 bases outside the gene matches. Germline assignment: CDR1 SGHAT and CDR2 FQNNGV. This CDR3 region has 13 residues. Written as DNA, the CDR3 is TGTGCCAGCAGCTTAGGGACAGGGCGAGGGCAGTACTTC. Translated: CASSLGTGRGQYF.

The chain employs TRBV5-4 and TRBJ2-7; 8 bases fit TRBD2. The CDR3 extends over 16 amino acids. CDR1 is SGHNT, CDR2 YYREEE, per germline (reference sequence). V trimming: 0 bases; J trimming: 5 bases; junction bases outside the gene matches: 10. CDR3 in DNA: TGTGCCAGCAGCTTGGGGGGCGGGACTAGTACAGACGAGCAGTACTTC. As protein: CASSLGGGTSTDEQYF.

V and J are TRBV7-8 and TRBJ2-7; perhaps D is TRBD1 or TRBD2 (5 bases each). Deletions cut 1 base from V and 2 bases from J, with 18 bases between. The CDR3 length is 17 residues. Germline assignment: CDR1 SGHVS and CDR2 FQNEAQ. Here the CDR3 reads CASSLDRDPPIPYEQYF. The CDR3 DNA sequence: TGTGCCAGCAGCTTAGACCGGGACCCTCCTATTCCCTACGAGCAGTACTTC. Variable domain in full (rest from reference TRBV7-8 and TRBJ2-7): GAGVSQSPRYKVAKRGQDVALRCDPISGHVSLFWYQQALGQGPEFLTYFQNEAQLDKSGLPSDRFFAERPEGSVSTLKIQRTQQEDSAVYLCASSLDRDPPIPYEQYFGPGTRLTVT.

V gene TRBV27 combines with J gene TRBJ2-1; possibly TRBD1 for D (5 bases). The CDR3 consists of 14 residues. Germline assignment: CDR1 MNHEY and CDR2 SMNVEV (reference sequence). With 2 bases removed from V and 6 bases from J, the gap between germline ends came to 11 bases. The CDR3 nucleotides read TGTGCCAGCAGTTTAGGGGCCCCACCCAATGAGCAGTTCTTC. Amino acid sequence: CASSLGAPPNEQFF.

The rearrangement joins TRBV30 to TRBJ2-5; D is possibly TRBD2 (5 bases). V lost 0 bases and J lost 4, with 15 bases in between. Germline V CDR1 and CDR2: GTSNPN, SVGIG (reference sequence). The CDR3 consists of 15 residues. CDR3 DNA: TGTGCCTGGAGTGTACTCCCAGCGGCCGCAGAGACCCAGTACTTC. It yields the protein CAWSVLPAAAETQYF.